The 20 T cell receptor beta chains below come from one sample, sequenced in a study of control samples from healthy donors and cancer patients. Some clones are missing from TCRdb's copy, which holds only in-frame ones; the method was immunoSEQ multiplex PCR. Counted here are tens of thousands of clones, roughly 85% occurring once; the ten biggest clones make up 4.5% to 6%. The sample was blood. These receptors came from a man aged 40-50 years in good health.

This clone turned up a few times. The chain uses TRBV30 and TRBJ1-6; D gene unclear. This CDR3 comprises 14 residues. Germline loops: CDR1 GTSNPN, CDR2 SVGIG (reference sequence). Trimming removed 3 bases at V and 7 bases at J, with 13 bases between. The chain's CDR3 is CAWRVGRRNSPLHF. The CDR3 DNA reads as TGTGCCTGGAGGGTCGGACGTCGGAATTCACCCCTCCACTTT.

This chain joins TRBV2 and TRBJ2-3; D gene uncertain. Trimming removed 2 bases from V and 0 bases from J, with 6 bases in between. The CDR3 spans 14 residues. Germline V gene sequence: CDR1 SNHLY, CDR2 FYNNEI. The CDR3: CASSEIPSTDTQYF. In nucleotides, the CDR3 is TGTGCCAGCAGTGAAATTCCTAGCACAGATACGCAGTATTTT.

The table lists this clone with a count of one. The chain joins TRBV3-1 (or the pseudogene TRBV3-2) to TRBJ2-7, with a possible D match to TRBD2 (5 bases). V was trimmed by 4 bases and J by 3 bases, leaving 10 bases between them. This CDR3 has 13 amino acids. CDR1 LGHDT and CDR2 YNNKEL come from the germline V gene (reference sequence). CDR3 nucleotide sequence: TGTGCCAGCAGCCGCGGGCTAAACTACGAGCAGTACTTC. It codes for CASSRGLNYEQYF.

The chain links TRBV10-2 to TRBJ2-7; D is ambiguous. Trimming pared 3 bases from V and 7 bases from J, leaving 7 bases between. The CDR3 has 11 amino acids. Germline CDR1 is WSHSY and CDR2 is SAAADI. CDR3 nucleotides: TGCGCCAGCAGTGATGGCCGAGAGCAGTACTTC. This sequence encodes CASSDGREQYF.

This sequence joins TRBV19 and TRBJ1-2; D not certain. Between the trimmed V and J ends, which lost 1 base and 5 bases, there was a span of 11 bases. CDR3 size: 14 residues. Germline CDR1 and CDR2: LNHDA and SQIVND (reference sequence). CDR3 nucleotide sequence: TGTGCCAGTAGTATAGCGGCAAACAAGTATGGCTACACCTTC. Protein product: CASSIAANKYGYTF.

The gene calls are TRBV5-3 and TRBJ2-6; D is perhaps TRBD2 (6 bases). TRBV5-3 is flagged as an ORF with uncertain function. The V end lost 2 bases, the J end lost 0 bases, and 18 bases lay between the germline ends. The CDR3 totals 19 residues. For the CDR3, the DNA is TGTGCCAGAAGCTTAACCGGGAGTGGGGTTTTCTCTGGGGCCAACGTCCTGACTTTC. It codes for CARSLTGSGVFSGANVLTF.

This chain uses TRBV19 with TRBJ1-5; D ambiguous. The CDR3 sequence is 13 residues long. The V gene lost 6 bases and the J gene lost 4 bases, with 10 bases spanning the gap. Germline V gives CDR1 LNHDA, CDR2 SQIVND (reference sequence). CDR3 loop: CASSPTENQPQHF. The CDR3 DNA reads as TGTGCCAGTAGCCCAACGGAGAATCAGCCCCAGCATTTT.

The V and J genes are TRBV7-3 and TRBJ2-2; D remains ambiguous. This CDR3 is built from 16 residues. Trimming removed 2 bases from V and 6 bases from J, with 16 bases in between. Germline V gene sequence: CDR1 SGHTA, CDR2 FQGTGA. The CDR3 DNA is TGTGCCAGCAGCTTACAGAGCCCTAAGACTTCCGGGGAGCTGTTTTTT. This codes for CASSLQSPKTSGELFF.

The chain has TRBV6-5 and TRBJ1-4; D gene uncertain. Germline V gene data show CDR1 as MNHEY and CDR2 as SVGAGI. This CDR3 is built from 14 residues. V was cut by 2 bases and J by 5 bases, with 9 bases left in between. The CDR3 coding sequence is TGTGCCAGCAGTTACGGGCAGGAGAATGAAAAACTGTTTTTT. Its translation is CASSYGQENEKLFF.

The chain employs TRBV7-2 and TRBJ2-7; D is uncertain. The CDR3 is 15 amino acids. V shed 0 bases and J shed 1 base, with 10 bases lying between them. Germline V gene data show CDR1 as SGHTA and CDR2 as FQGNSA. The CDR3 region is CASSLAAGLSYEQYF. The CDR3, as DNA: TGTGCCAGCAGCTTAGCGGCAGGCCTATCCTACGAGCAGTACTTC.

This chain uses TRBV4-1 with TRBJ1-4; D is unresolved. Trimming removed 1 base at V and 5 bases at J, with 8 bases between. Germline CDR1 MGHRA, CDR2 YSYEKL. CDR3 length equals 14 residues. The CDR3 bases are TGCGCCAGCAGCCAAGGCAATTCAAATGAAAAACTGTTTTTT. Protein product: CASSQGNSNEKLFF.

This clone has a single count. The rearrangement joins TRBV30 to TRBJ1-2; weak D call: TRBD1 (5 bases). Looked up from germline, CDR1 is GTSNPN and CDR2 is SVGIG (reference sequence). Trimming left V 2 bases short and J 3 bases short, with 10 bases between. This CDR3 contains 13 residues. CDR3 protein: CAWSSGLDYGYTF. The CDR3 bases are TGTGCCTGGAGTTCGGGGCTGGACTATGGCTACACCTTC.

The chain combines TRBV6-2 or TRBV6-3 with TRBJ1-5; TRBD1 is a possible D gene (5 bases). This CDR3 region has 13 residues. V lost 2 bases and J 6 bases, leaving 8 bases between the germline ends. The germline gives CDR1 MNHEY, CDR2 SVGEGT. Written as DNA, the CDR3 is TGTGCCAGCAGTTACGACGGGACTCAGCCCCAGCATTTT. It translates to CASSYDGTQPQHF.

The chain combines TRBV5-6 with TRBJ1-2; 7 bases align to TRBD1. Germline V lookup: CDR1 SGHDT, CDR2 YYEEEE. J gave up 3 bases and V 3 bases, and 8 bases lay outside the gene matches. The CDR3 loop spans 15 amino acids. The CDR3 reads CASSSVGTADYGYTF. The DNA of the CDR3 is TGTGCCAGCAGCTCGGTGGGGACAGCTGACTATGGCTACACCTTC.

V is TRBV5-1 and J is TRBJ2-3; TRBD2 matches at 10 bases. The CDR3 is made up of 16 amino acids. Trimming cost V 0 bases and J 1 base; bases outside gene matches: 2. From germline, CDR1 is SGHRS and CDR2 YFSETQ. This CDR3 is CASSLDTSGGTDTQYF. The DNA of the CDR3 is TGCGCCAGCAGCTTGGACACTAGCGGGGGCACAGATACGCAGTATTTT.

This clone occurred once. The chain combines TRBV30 with TRBJ2-1, with a tentative D call TRBD2 (5 bases). CDR1 and CDR2 (germline): GTSNPN, SVGIG (reference sequence). The CDR3 runs to 15 residues. V was pared by 1 base and J by 1 base, with 11 bases between. CDR3 sequence: CAWSEAGMSYNEQFF. The CDR3 DNA reads as TGTGCCTGGAGTGAGGCCGGGATGTCCTACAATGAGCAGTTCTTC.

This sequence joins TRBV19 and TRBJ1-5; D is unclear. The CDR3 consists of 17 residues. V lost 6 bases and J 6 bases, leaving 24 bases between the germline ends. Germline lookup yields CDR1 LNHDA and CDR2 SQIVND (reference sequence). CDR3 residues: CASSPPGPPFLSQPQHF. Written as DNA, the CDR3 is TGTGCCAGTAGCCCCCCCGGACCCCCTTTTTTAAGTCAGCCCCAGCATTTT.

V is TRBV19 and J is TRBJ2-1, with TRBD2 matching over 9 bases. Germline V lookup: CDR1 LNHDA, CDR2 SQIVND (reference sequence). The ends lost 6 bases at V and 4 bases at J; junction bases unmatched: 7. The CDR3 contains 15 residues. Written as DNA, the CDR3 is TGTGCCAGTAGAGGGCGGGGGGGTGCTTACAATGAGCAGTTCTTC. This codes for CASRGRGGAYNEQFF.

This clone appeared a few times. This sequence joins TRBV7-2 and TRBJ2-3; TRBD1 aligns across 7 bases. V was clipped by 5 bases and J by 7 bases; unmatched bases: 9. This CDR3 comprises 14 residues. Germline values: CDR1 SGHTA, CDR2 FQGNSA. CDR3: CASSRDRTLYTQYF. The CDR3 DNA reads as TGTGCCAGCAGCCGGGACAGAACCCTTTATACGCAGTATTTT.

The genes are TRBV18 and TRBJ2-5, with 11 positions matching TRBD1. J lost 4 bases, V lost 3 bases, and 4 bases had no gene match. Germline V gives CDR1 KGHSH, CDR2 LQKENI. The CDR3 is 15 amino acids. The CDR3 loop is CASSPPGQGGETQYF. The CDR3 bases are TGTGCCAGCTCACCCCCGGGACAGGGGGGAGAGACCCAGTACTTC.